The rows below give T cell receptor beta chains drawn from one sample of a study of T-cell memory formation after mild COVID-19. Via MiXCR, TCRdb re-called the 5' RACE reads, giving one row per CDR3 protein. The sample gives around 410,000 distinct CDR3 sequences, under 25% of which show up once; roughly 13% is in the top ten. The source material was PBMCs or a T cell subset sorted from them (not recorded which). These receptor sequences come from an adult woman who had mild COVID-19 (a few samples of this study predate the infection). Cell type and time point are not known. Each CDR3 is given without its conserved first and last residue.

J gene,V gene,CDR3 protein
TRBJ2-2,TRBV24-1,ATSDSRAGDGGELF
TRBJ2-5,TRBV20-1,SARHHLGQVQETQY
TRBJ2-1,TRBV5-1,ASSLEGTSSWEQF
TRBJ1-2,TRBV12-3/TRBV12-4,ASPSLLMGQFNYGYT
TRBJ2-3,TRBV29-1,SVPLAVGVDTQY
TRBJ1-1,TRBV7-9,ASSTQTDTEAF
TRBJ2-5,TRBV6-5,ASSYGGGRETQY
TRBJ2-1,TRBV7-9,ASSLGLAGLDEQF
TRBJ1-6,TRBV21-1,ASRSGTRSYNSPLH
TRBJ1-6,TRBV2,ASSRGRNHNSPLH
TRBJ1-2,TRBV29-1,SSYRGDNYGYT
TRBJ1-2,TRBV29-1,SVGGQGPVGYGYT
TRBJ2-1,TRBV29-1,SVPDRGTYNEQF
TRBJ2-1,TRBV5-1,ASSPGAGETHEQF
TRBJ1-5,TRBV5-5,ASSLTGSRNQPQH
TRBJ1-2,TRBV20-1,SARQQGIGYT
TRBJ1-1,TRBV5-5,ASSFLGENTEAF
TRBJ2-6,TRBV4-2,ASSQWGQGRISGANVLT
TRBJ2-7,TRBV12-3/TRBV12-4,ASSFSDEQY
TRBJ2-7,TRBV4-3,ASSQDFGGMSSYEQY
TRBJ1-2,TRBV12-3/TRBV12-4,ASSSGQFYGYT
TRBJ2-1,TRBV4-3,ASSQDRRPGYNEQF
TRBJ2-2,TRBV10-2,ASRGLAGRGPGELF
TRBJ2-2,TRBV25-1,ASSESGPNTGELF
TRBJ2-5,TRBV11-2,ASSLGGLGETQY
TRBJ2-7,TRBV7-2,ASSPGDHYEQY
TRBJ2-7,TRBV19,ASSSGTVGEQY
TRBJ2-1,TRBV7-9,ASQLMNEQF
TRBJ1-2,TRBV7-2,ASSLGVGMEGGYT
TRBJ1-2,TRBV20-1,SARVPGYT
TRBJ2-2,TRBV5-1,ASSLAQGVNTGELF
TRBJ2-1,TRBV5-5,ASSLTTGREVYNEQF
TRBJ2-3,TRBV29-1,SYRVGTQY
TRBJ2-2,TRBV4-3,ASSQDNLAGASGELF
TRBJ2-5,TRBV18,ASSPPRTIGETQY
TRBJ2-2,TRBV5-4,ASSFLAGTGELF
TRBJ2-7,TRBV7-2,ASSLGTLEQY
TRBJ1-5,TRBV4-1,ASSHDWTAVGPQH
TRBJ2-6,TRBV29-1,SVAPDSGANVLT
TRBJ2-1,TRBV29-1,SVAPGETYNEQF
TRBJ1-1,TRBV6-5,ASSYLVNTEAF
TRBJ2-7,TRBV12-3/TRBV12-4,ASSPLRGVGHEQY
TRBJ2-5,TRBV20-1,SAPDLGAEGGTQY
TRBJ2-1,TRBV7-6,ASSHRNEQF
TRBJ2-1,TRBV24-1,ATSDFFGGTYNEQF
TRBJ1-1,TRBV12-3/TRBV12-4,ASSPTREMNTEAF
TRBJ2-7,TRBV12-3/TRBV12-4,ASSLRTGAYEQY
TRBJ2-1,TRBV12-3/TRBV12-4,AIPRTGNEQF
TRBJ2-1,TRBV29-1,SVGPRNEQF
TRBJ1-1,TRBV4-1,ASSQVTGPNTEAF
TRBJ2-1,TRBV4-1,ASSSPTGSPNEQF
TRBJ1-1,TRBV27,ASSRVTLGEAF
TRBJ2-1,TRBV15,ATSRDSRLAGNNEQF
TRBJ1-1,TRBV4-1,ASSPRWQGLNTEAF
TRBJ2-5,TRBV7-8,ASSLKGTQETQY
TRBJ2-5,TRBV12-3/TRBV12-4,ASSLFGSGQETQY